These 20 T cell receptor beta chains originate from one sample sequenced in a study of graft-versus-host responses after intestinal transplantation. Produced via immunoSEQ multiplex PCR; TCRdb's table is partial and in-frame only. The sample yields approximately 100,000 clones, roughly 84% seen once. No antigens are known for them. The sequenced sample was unstimulated CD4+ T cells sorted from spleen or lymph node cells, obtained before intestinal transplant. Receptor source: a human donor who received an intestinal transplant.

V usage is TRBV28 and J usage is TRBJ1-6, with 7 bases fitting TRBD1. Unmatched junction bases numbered 6, after V lost 8 bases and J lost 5 bases. The CDR3 is 14 amino acids. The V gene's germline CDR1 is MDHEN and CDR2 SYDVKM. The chain's CDR3 is CASRPGQHNSPLHF. CDR3 nucleotide sequence: TGTGCCAGCCGTCCGGGACAGCATAATTCACCCCTCCACTTT. Looking up the rest from reference TRBV28 and TRBJ1-6 gives the full variable domain: DVKVTQSSRYLVKRTGEKVFLECVQDMDHENMFWYRQDPGLGLRLIYFSYDVKMKEKGDIPEGYSVSREKKERFSLILESASTNQTSMYLCASRPGQHNSPLHFGNGTRLTVT.

The chain is built from TRBV5-1 and TRBJ2-7; D is unclear. Germline V gives CDR1 SGHRS, CDR2 YFSETQ. Trimming took 7 bases from V and 9 from J, leaving 17 bases between them. The CDR3 runs 12 residues. CDR3 residues: CASAETANMQYF. In DNA, the CDR3 is TGCGCCAGCGCCGAAACCGCGAATATGCAGTACTTC. The full variable domain, with the rest looked up from reference TRBV5-1 and TRBJ2-7, is KAGVTQTPRYLIKTRGQQVTLSCSPISGHRSVSWYQQTPGQGLQFLFEYFSETQRNKGNFPGRFSGRQFSNSRSEMNVSTLELGDSALYLCASAETANMQYFGPGTRLTVT.

The V call is TRBV25-1, the J call TRBJ2-5, with a tentative D call TRBD1 (6 bases). The germline V gene encodes CDR1 MGHDK and CDR2 SYGVNS. The CDR3 is 14 amino acids. Trimming left V 8 bases short and J 5 bases short, with 18 bases between. The CDR3 DNA is TGTGCCAGCTCTACCAGGGGTGGGCTGGAGACCCAGTACTTC. The encoded protein is CASSTRGGLETQYF. Filled out from reference TRBV25-1 and TRBJ2-5, the complete variable domain reads EADIYQTPRYLVIGTGKKITLECSQTMGHDKMYWYQQDPGMELHLIHYSYGVNSTEKGDLSSESTVSRIRTEHFPLTLESARPSHTSQYLCASSTRGGLETQYFGPGTRLLVL.

The V and J genes are TRBV9 and TRBJ2-1; TRBD2 agrees at 9 bases. CDR1 is SGDLS and CDR2 is YYNGEE in the germline V gene. This CDR3 has 16 amino acids. V lost 0 bases, J lost 2 bases, and 3 bases stayed unmatched. Here the CDR3 reads CASSVVRTSAYNEQFF. CDR3 DNA: TGTGCCAGCAGCGTAGTTAGGACTAGCGCCTACAATGAGCAGTTCTTC.

This chain joins TRBV5-3 and TRBJ1-1; the D gene is possibly TRBD1 (6 bases). TRBV5-3 is treated as an ORF (open reading frame) with a function not yet certain. This CDR3 comprises 14 residues. Trimming took 1 base from V and 8 from J, leaving 15 bases between them. The DNA for the CDR3 is TGTGCCAGAAGCTTGAGGGACACACGGCCCGAAGCTTTCTTT. Protein sequence: CARSLRDTRPEAFF.

In its sample, this clone was seen a few times. The same CDR3 is also encoded by other DNA sequences in this sample. This rearrangement joins TRBV27 to TRBJ1-2; weak D call: TRBD1 (5 bases). The CDR3 is 16 residues long. Germline V gene data show CDR1 as MNHEY and CDR2 as SMNVEV (reference sequence). Trimming cost V 5 bases and J 2 bases, with 18 bases left between them. The CDR3 loop is CASSPQTGTVNYGYTF. DNA for the CDR3: TGTGCCAGCAGTCCCCAGACCGGGACGGTGAACTATGGCTACACCTTC.

V usage is TRBV11-2 and J usage is TRBJ2-5, with a possible D match to TRBD1 (5 bases). The CDR3 is made up of 14 amino acids. Germline V gives CDR1 SGHAT, CDR2 FQNNGV. The V end was cut by 3 bases, the J end by 2 bases, with 10 bases between. This chain's CDR3 is CASSFGQGQETQYF. CDR3 nucleotides: TGTGCCAGCAGCTTCGGGCAGGGACAAGAGACCCAGTACTTC.

The chain recombines TRBV5-1 with TRBJ1-1; a possible D gene is TRBD1 (5 bases). Trimming pared 0 bases from V and 9 bases from J, leaving 12 bases between. CDR1 SGHRS and CDR2 YFSETQ come from the germline V gene. This CDR3 has 13 residues. The CDR3 here is CASSLGGAPKAFF. For the CDR3, the DNA is TGCGCCAGCAGCTTGGGAGGGGCCCCCAAAGCTTTCTTT.

This sequence joins TRBV19 and TRBJ2-5; a weak D match, TRBD2 (5 bases). Germline CDR1 reads LNHDA; CDR2 reads SQIVND (reference sequence). The CDR3 is 17 amino acids. V gave up 2 bases and J gave up 3 bases, with 19 bases separating them. The CDR3 reads CASSIRWGVPTKETQYF. For the CDR3, the DNA is TGTGCCAGTAGTATAAGGTGGGGAGTGCCGACTAAAGAGACCCAGTACTTC.

The chain carries TRBV19 and TRBJ2-2, with 8 bases matching TRBD1. This CDR3 region has 14 residues. Looked up from germline, CDR1 is LNHDA and CDR2 is SQIVND (reference sequence). The junction had 3 bases not matched to a gene; V was cut back by 5 bases and J by 4 bases. CDR3 DNA sequence: TGTGCCAGTAGTCCGACAGGGGTCACCGGGGAGCTGTTTTTT. It encodes CASSPTGVTGELFF.

This chain links TRBV7-2 with TRBJ2-4, with 8 bases fitting TRBD2. Germline V gene data show CDR1 as SGHTA and CDR2 as FQGNSA. CDR3 length equals 14 residues. V shed 1 base, J shed 7 bases, and the junction held 3 bases outside the gene matches. The CDR3: CASSLGGGRNIQYF. As DNA, the CDR3 is TGTGCCAGCAGCTTAGGAGGCGGGAGGAACATTCAGTACTTC. Complete variable domain (other parts from reference TRBV7-2 and TRBJ2-4): GAGVSQSPSNKVTEKGKDVELRCDPISGHTALYWYRQSLGQGLEFLIYFQGNSAPDKSGLPSDRFSAERTGGSVSTLTIQRTQQEDSAVYLCASSLGGGRNIQYFGAGTRLSVL.

The genes are TRBV7-3 and TRBJ2-5; maybe TRBD1 (6 bases). This CDR3 region has 15 residues. Deletions cut 3 bases from V and 4 bases from J, with 15 bases between. Germline V gene sequence: CDR1 SGHTA, CDR2 FQGTGA. This chain's CDR3 is CASSFSGVARETQYF. CDR3 in DNA: TGTGCCAGCAGCTTTTCAGGGGTCGCAAGAGAGACCCAGTACTTC.

V gene TRBV5-6 combines with J gene TRBJ1-1; tentative D call: TRBD1 (5 bases). V was pared by 2 bases and J by 2 bases, with 19 bases between. Looked up from germline, CDR1 is SGHDT and CDR2 is YYEEEE. The CDR3 contains 17 residues. The CDR3 DNA is TGTGCCAGCAGCTTTAAAGACAGTTCACGAATAAACACTGAAGCTTTCTTT. As protein: CASSFKDSSRINTEAFF.

In DNA, the CDR3 is TGCGCCAGCAGCTTAGAAGCGGGGCGAGAGACCCAGTACTTC. Amino acids: CASSLEAGRETQYF. V is TRBV5-1 and J is TRBJ2-5; TRBD2 matches at 7 bases. V was clipped by 2 bases and J by 4 bases; unmatched bases: 5. The CDR3 is made up of 14 amino acids. In germline, CDR1 is SGHRS, CDR2 YFSETQ.

This clone was seen only once. The genes are TRBV7-6 and TRBJ2-7; the D gene is possibly TRBD1 (6 bases). V lost 1 base and J 7 bases, leaving 17 bases between the germline ends. This CDR3 has 15 residues. Germline V gene lookup returns CDR1 SGHVS and CDR2 FNYEAQ. The CDR3, as DNA: TGTGCCAGCAGCTTAGGAGGTTCAGGGGTAAGAGAGCAGTACTTC. Its protein is CASSLGGSGVREQYF.

The chain has TRBV7-9 and TRBJ2-5; 7 nucleotides match TRBD2. Germline V gene sequence: CDR1 SEHNR, CDR2 FQNEAQ (reference sequence). The CDR3 runs 16 residues. The V segment lost 1 base and the J segment 0 bases; nucleotides outside the gene matches: 5. The CDR3 protein is CASSLGRLADQETQYF. The CDR3 DNA reads TGTGCCAGCAGCTTAGGCCGGCTAGCGGACCAAGAGACCCAGTACTTC.

J is TRBJ1-2 and V is TRBV30; D uncertain. Germline lookup yields CDR1 GTSNPN and CDR2 SVGIG (reference sequence). Trimming removed 0 bases from V and 2 bases from J, with 7 bases in between. There are 13 residues in the CDR3. CDR3 in amino acids: CAWSVQRNYGYTF. The CDR3 DNA reads as TGTGCCTGGAGTGTACAACGGAACTATGGCTACACCTTC. The complete variable domain, with remaining parts taken from reference TRBV30 and TRBJ1-2, reads SQTIHQWPATLVQPVGSPLSLECTVEGTSNPNLYWYRQAAGRGLQLLFYSVGIGQISSEVPQNLSASRPQDRQFILSSKKLLLSDSGFYLCAWSVQRNYGYTFGSGTRLTVV.

V and J are TRBV6-4 and TRBJ2-3; no clear D. The germline CDR1 and CDR2 sequences are MRHNA and SNTAGT. This CDR3 region has 13 residues. V was pared by 2 bases and J by 0 bases, with 3 bases between. CDR3 loop: CASSDGSTDTQYF. The CDR3 DNA follows: TGTGCCAGCAGTGACGGGAGCACAGATACGCAGTATTTT.

V gene TRBV19 combines with J gene TRBJ2-4; D is perhaps TRBD1 or TRBD2 (5 bases each). The germline gives CDR1 LNHDA, CDR2 SQIVND (reference sequence). The CDR3 extends over 16 amino acids. The ends were cut back, 5 bases at V and 1 base at J, with 15 bases in the middle. The CDR3 region has the DNA TGTGCCAGTAGTCCGACCGGGGCCCGGGCCAAAAACATTCAGTACTTC. This translates into CASSPTGARAKNIQYF.

The chain is built from TRBV11-2 and TRBJ2-1; TRBD2 agrees at 15 bases. V shed 5 bases, J shed 2 bases, and the junction held 1 base outside the gene matches. The CDR3 has 16 amino acids. Per germline, CDR1 SGHAT and CDR2 FQNNGV. The CDR3 spells CASSRTSGRAYNEQFF. CDR3 nucleotides: TGTGCCAGCAGCAGGACTAGCGGGAGGGCCTACAATGAGCAGTTCTTC.